This T cell receptor (beta chain) stems from a study of blood T cell repertoires in COVID-19. Study in general: There were acute and convalescent COVID-19 samples, and they came from the United States, Italy and Spain.

Germline-derived CDR1 and CDR2 are MNHEY and SVGAGI. The V end lost 11 bases, the J end lost 2 bases, and 12 bases lay between the germline ends. CDR3 length equals 12 residues. Original methodology: Amplification of reference gene primers was used by the study to estimate nucleated cell counts. Using immunoSEQ multiplex PCR, the repertoire was profiled, and TCRdb retains in-frame clones only, with some absent. For V, J and clone size, that table is used; D and trimming come from the DNA. This sample has 98,000 or so clones, with more than 70% found just once. The clonotype comes from a woman aged 55-69 years in a cohort sampled during active or convalescent COVID-19. Material: peripheral blood. The V and J genes are TRBV6-5 and TRBJ1-2; D not resolved. CDR3 region: CAAWARNYGYTF. In DNA, the CDR3 is TGTGCCGCGTGGGCCCGGAACTATGGCTACACCTTC.